The text below deals with one TCR beta chain. What it binds is not known. The data are from a study of OX40 agonist ivuxolimab in advanced cancers. Study outcomes and limitations: A proportion of nonresponders additionally exhibited low normalized T-cell clonal expansion. More expanded clones were found, on average, in CD8+ than in CD4+ T cells.

The germline CDR1 and CDR2 sequences are LNHDA and SQIVND (reference sequence). V was clipped by 3 bases and J by 1 base, with 9 bases between them. The CDR3 is made up of 14 amino acids. Data came from immunoSEQ multiplex PCR; TCRdb stores just in-frame clones and leaves some out. This table has tens of thousands of clones, 81% appearing once. V is TRBV19 and J is TRBJ1-1, with a weak D call TRBD1 (5 bases). The sequence came from an adult with an advanced solid tumor such as melanoma, head and neck, liver or kidney cancer. Here the sequenced sample was CD4+ or CD8+ T cells sorted from blood, taken in a trial of the OX40 agonist ivuxolimab. In nucleotides, the CDR3 is TGTGCCAGTAGTATTGGGACCCAGAACACTGAAGCTTTCTTT. Its translation is CASSIGTQNTEAFF.